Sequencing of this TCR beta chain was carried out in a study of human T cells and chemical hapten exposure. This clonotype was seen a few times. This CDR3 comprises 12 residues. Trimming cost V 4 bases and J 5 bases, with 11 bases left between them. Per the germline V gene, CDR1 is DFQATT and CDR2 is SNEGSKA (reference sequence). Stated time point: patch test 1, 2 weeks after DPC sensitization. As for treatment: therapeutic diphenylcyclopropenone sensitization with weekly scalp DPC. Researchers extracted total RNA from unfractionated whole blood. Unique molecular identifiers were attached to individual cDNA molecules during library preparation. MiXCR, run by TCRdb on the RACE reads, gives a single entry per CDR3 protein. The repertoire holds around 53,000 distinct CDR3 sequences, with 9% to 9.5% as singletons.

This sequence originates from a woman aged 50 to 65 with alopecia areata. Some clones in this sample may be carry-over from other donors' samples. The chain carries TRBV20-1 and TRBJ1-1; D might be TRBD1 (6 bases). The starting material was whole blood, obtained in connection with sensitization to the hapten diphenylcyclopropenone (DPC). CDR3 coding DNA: TGCAGTGCTACAGGGGAGGGAACTGAAGCTTTCTTT. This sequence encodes CSATGEGTEAFF.